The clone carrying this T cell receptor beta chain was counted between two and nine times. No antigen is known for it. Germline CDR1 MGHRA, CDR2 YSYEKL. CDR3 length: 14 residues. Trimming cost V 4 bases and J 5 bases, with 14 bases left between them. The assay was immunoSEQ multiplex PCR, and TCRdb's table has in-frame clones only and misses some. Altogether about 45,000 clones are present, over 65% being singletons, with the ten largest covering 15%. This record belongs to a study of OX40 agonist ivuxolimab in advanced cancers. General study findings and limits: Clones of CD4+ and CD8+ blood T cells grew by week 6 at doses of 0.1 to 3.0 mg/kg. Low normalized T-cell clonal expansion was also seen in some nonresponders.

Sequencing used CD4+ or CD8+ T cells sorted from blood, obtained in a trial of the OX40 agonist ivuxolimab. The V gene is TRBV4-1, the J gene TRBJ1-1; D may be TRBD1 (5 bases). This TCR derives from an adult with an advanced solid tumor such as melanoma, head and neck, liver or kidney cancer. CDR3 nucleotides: TGCGCCAGCAGCCCTAACGAGGGGCTGACTGAAGCTTTCTTT. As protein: CASSPNEGLTEAFF.